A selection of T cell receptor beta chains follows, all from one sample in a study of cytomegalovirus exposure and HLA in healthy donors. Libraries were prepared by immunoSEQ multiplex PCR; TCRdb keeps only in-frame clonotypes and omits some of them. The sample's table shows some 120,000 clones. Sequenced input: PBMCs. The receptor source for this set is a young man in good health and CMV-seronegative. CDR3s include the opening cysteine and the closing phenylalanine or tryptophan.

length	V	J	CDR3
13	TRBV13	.	CASSFQGSYEQYF
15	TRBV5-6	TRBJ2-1	CASSTRLARKKEQFF
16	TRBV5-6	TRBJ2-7	CASSLGASGTSYEQYF
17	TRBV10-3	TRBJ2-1	CAITQSLVDRDSDEQFF
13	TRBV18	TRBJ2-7	CASSRTPSYEQYF
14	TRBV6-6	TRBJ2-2	CASSPTGVTGELFF
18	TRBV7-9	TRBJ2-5	CASSLAIDGTGAARTQYF
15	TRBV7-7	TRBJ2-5	CASGPGTHHQETQYF
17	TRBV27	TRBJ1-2	CASSWTQQQGASGGYTF
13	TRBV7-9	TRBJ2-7	CASSPDGAYEQYF
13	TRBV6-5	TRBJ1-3	CASSYPQGDTIYF
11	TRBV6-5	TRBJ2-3	CASNQKDTQYF
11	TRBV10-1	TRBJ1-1	CASRNRTEAFF
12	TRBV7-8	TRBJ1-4	CASSSGTSVLFF
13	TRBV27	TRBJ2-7	CASSLEAGYEQYF
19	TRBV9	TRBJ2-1	CASSAEFRTGAGSGNEQFF
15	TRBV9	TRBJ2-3	CASSKGQGRTDTQYF
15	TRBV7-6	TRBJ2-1	CASSLAGASNNEQFF
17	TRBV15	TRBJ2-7	CATSRTGTSGSRSEQYF
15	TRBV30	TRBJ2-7	CAWSVPGLGTNEQYF
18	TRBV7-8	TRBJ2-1	CASSFSSSGTSGSYEQFF
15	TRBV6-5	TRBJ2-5	CASSLRGGSQETQYF
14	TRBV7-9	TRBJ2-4	CASSLTTGQNIQYF
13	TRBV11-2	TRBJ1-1	CASTRLGGREAFF
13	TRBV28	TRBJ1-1	CASGRGWNTEAFF
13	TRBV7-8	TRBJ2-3	CASSRGGADTQYF
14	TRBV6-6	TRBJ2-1	CASIGLAGNNEQFF
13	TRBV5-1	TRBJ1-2	CASSLGGGYGYTF
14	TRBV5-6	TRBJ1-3	CASSLGGRGNTIYF